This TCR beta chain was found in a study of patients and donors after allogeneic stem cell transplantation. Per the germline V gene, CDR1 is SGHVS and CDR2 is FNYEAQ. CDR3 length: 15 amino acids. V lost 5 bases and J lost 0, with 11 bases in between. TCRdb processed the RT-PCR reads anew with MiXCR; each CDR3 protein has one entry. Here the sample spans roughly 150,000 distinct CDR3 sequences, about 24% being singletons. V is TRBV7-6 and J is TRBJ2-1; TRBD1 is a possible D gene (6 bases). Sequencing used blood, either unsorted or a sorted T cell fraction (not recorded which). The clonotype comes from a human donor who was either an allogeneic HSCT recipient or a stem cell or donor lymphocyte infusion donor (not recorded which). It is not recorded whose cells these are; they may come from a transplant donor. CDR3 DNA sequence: TGTGCCAGCAGCCCGGGACAACTCTCCTACAATGAGCAGTTCTTC. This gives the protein CASSPGQLSYNEQFF.